A selection of T cell receptor beta chains follows, all from one sample in a study of low-dose radiotherapy and immunotherapy resistance in tumors. Each CDR3 protein gets one entry after TCRdb re-called the reads with MiXCR. The data show about 82,000 distinct CDR3 sequences, 15% to 20% seen once. Source: PBMCs, taken before treatment. The receptors stem from a male donor with prostate cancer. Each CDR3 is given with its conserved first and last residue. D genes are given only for firm matches. Clone size is stated in some rows and not others, as once, few, many or a class when expanded.

clone_size,v_call,d_call,j_call,cdr3_aa,cdr3_nt
many,TRBV18,.,TRBJ1-6,CASSPNVNSPLHF,TGTGCCAGCTCACCAAACGTCAATTCACCCCTCCACTTT
.,TRBV5-6,.,TRBJ1-2,CASSWEATNYGYTF,TGTGCCAGCAGCTGGGAGGCCACTAACTATGGCTACACCTTC
many,TRBV5-1,TRBD2,TRBJ2-1,CASSLIAGNEQFF,TGCGCCAGCAGCTTAATAGCGGGGAATGAGCAGTTCTTC
few,TRBV12-3/TRBV12-4,.,TRBJ1-5,CASSPRQSNQPQHF,TGTGCCAGCAGTCCCAGACAGAGCAATCAGCCCCAGCATTTT
many,TRBV19,.,TRBJ2-6,CASSIRHDRTGANVLTF,TGTGCCAGTAGCATTAGACACGACAGGACCGGGGCCAACGTCCTGACTTTC
.,TRBV19,.,TRBJ2-2,CASITKTNTGELFF,TGTGCCAGTATAACCAAGACGAACACCGGGGAGCTGTTTTTT
many,TRBV15,.,TRBJ1-1,CATSRAPREDTEAFF,TGTGCCACCAGCAGAGCTCCGAGGGAGGACACTGAAGCTTTCTTT
many,TRBV9,TRBD1,TRBJ1-5,CASSGGTGYQPQHF,TGTGCCAGCAGCGGAGGGACAGGGTATCAGCCCCAGCATTTT
.,TRBV29-1,.,TRBJ2-7,CSVRLGYEQYF,TGCAGCGTCCGGCTAGGCTACGAGCAGTACTTC
many,TRBV10-3,TRBD1,TRBJ2-7,CAISEDRGNYEQYF,TGTGCCATCAGTGAGGACAGGGGAAACTACGAGCAGTACTTC
many,TRBV20-1,.,TRBJ1-5,CSANKRGVPNQPQHF,TGCAGTGCTAATAAGAGGGGGGTGCCCAATCAGCCCCAGCATTTT
many,TRBV24-1,.,TRBJ1-5,CATSDINQPQHF,TGTGCCACCAGTGATATCAATCAGCCCCAGCATTTT
many,TRBV20-1,.,TRBJ1-5,CSARVRYEGNQPQHF,TGCAGTGCTAGAGTCAGGTACGAGGGCAATCAGCCCCAGCATTTT
many,TRBV5-6,.,TRBJ2-2,CASSAAGGKNTGELFF,TGTGCCAGCAGCGCAGCAGGGGGGAAGAACACCGGGGAGCTGTTTTTT
many,TRBV6-5,TRBD1,TRBJ1-2,CASSKGTGGSYGYTF,TGTGCCAGCAGTAAAGGGACAGGGGGGTCCTATGGCTACACCTTC
many,TRBV25-1,.,TRBJ2-5,CASMIDTAKETQYF,TGTGCCAGCATGATAGACACTGCGAAAGAGACCCAGTACTTC
many,TRBV29-1,TRBD1,TRBJ2-1,CSVGRQGEQFF,TGCAGCGTCGGTAGACAGGGAGAGCAGTTCTTC
many,TRBV29-1,.,TRBJ1-1,CSVVPQGNTEAFF,TGCAGCGTTGTCCCCCAGGGGAACACTGAAGCTTTCTTT
many,TRBV4-2,.,TRBJ1-3,CASSQMTGPSGNTIYF,TGTGCCAGCAGCCAAATGACAGGACCCTCTGGAAACACCATATATTTT
many,TRBV6-1,.,TRBJ2-7,CASSTDIYEQYF,TGTGCCAGCAGTACAGATATCTACGAGCAGTACTTC
many,TRBV4-2,TRBD1,TRBJ1-1,CASSQVPGTVNTEAFF,TGTGCCAGCAGCCAAGTCCCCGGGACAGTGAACACTGAAGCTTTCTTT
many,TRBV5-1,TRBD2,TRBJ2-1,CASKVLAGEGEQFF,TGCGCCAGCAAGGTCCTAGCGGGAGAGGGTGAGCAGTTCTTC
many,TRBV2,TRBD2,TRBJ2-6,CASSVGLGGSGANVLTF,TGTGCCAGCAGTGTGGGACTAGGGGGCTCTGGGGCCAACGTCCTGACTTTC
many,TRBV19,.,TRBJ1-2,CASNTDSFSHGYTF,TGTGCCAGTAACACGGACAGTTTTTCGCATGGCTACACCTTC
many,TRBV7-2,.,TRBJ2-7,CASSPPSYEQYF,TGTGCCAGCAGCCCTCCCTCCTACGAGCAGTACTTC
.,TRBV7-9,.,TRBJ1-1,CASSFEATEAFF,TGTGCCAGCAGCTTTGAGGCGACTGAAGCTTTCTTT
.,TRBV11-1,.,TRBJ1-2,CASSQGLGGGYTF,TGTGCCAGCAGCCAAGGACTCGGCGGTGGCTACACCTTC
many,TRBV6-2/TRBV6-3,TRBD1,TRBJ1-1,CASSRTGLNTEAFF,TGTGCCAGCAGTCGGACAGGGTTGAACACTGAAGCTTTCTTT
many,TRBV5-6,.,TRBJ2-7,CASSFAGNYEQYF,TGTGCCAGCAGCTTTGCGGGAAACTACGAGCAGTACTTC
many,TRBV19,TRBD1,TRBJ2-2,CASSMDRGNIANTGELFF,TGTGCCAGTAGTATGGACAGGGGAAACATCGCGAACACCGGGGAGCTGTTTTTT
many,TRBV3-1,TRBD2,TRBJ2-7,CASSQAASGSSYEQYF,TGTGCCAGCAGCCAAGCGGCTAGCGGGTCTTCCTACGAGCAGTACTTC
few,TRBV7-8,.,TRBJ1-5,CASSLAAGPYIF,TGTGCCAGCAGCTTAGCGGCAGGACCATACATTTTT
many,TRBV20-1,TRBD2,TRBJ2-3,CSATPGLAADTQYF,TGCAGTGCTACCCCGGGACTAGCGGCAGATACGCAGTATTTT
few,TRBV27,.,TRBJ1-5,CASRGSVNSNQPQHF,TGTGCCAGCAGGGGCTCCGTTAATAGCAATCAGCCCCAGCATTTT
many,TRBV30,TRBD2,TRBJ2-1,CAWGMSGAGNEQFF,TGTGCCTGGGGGATGTCGGGAGCGGGGAATGAGCAGTTCTTC
many,TRBV11-3,TRBD1,TRBJ1-2,CASSFRQGLLDYGYTF,TGTGCCAGCAGCTTCCGACAGGGGCTGCTGGACTATGGCTACACCTTC
many,TRBV18,.,TRBJ2-7,CASSPRNYEQYF,TGTGCCAGCTCGCCCCGGAACTACGAGCAGTACTTC
many,TRBV7-3,.,TRBJ2-1,CASSLTLAFYNEQFF,TGTGCCAGCAGCTTAACCCTAGCGTTCTACAATGAGCAGTTCTTC
.,TRBV13,.,TRBJ2-3,CASRKDMTRDTQYF,TGTGCCAGCCGAAAGGACATGACGCGGGATACGCAGTATTTT
many,TRBV7-2,TRBD1,TRBJ1-2,CASRSTGGYGYTF,TGTGCCAGCAGATCAACAGGGGGCTATGGCTACACCTTC
.,TRBV19,.,TRBJ2-2,CASSIHLRTGELFF,TGTGCCAGTAGTATTCACCTCCGGACCGGGGAGCTGTTTTTT
many,TRBV7-2,.,TRBJ2-5,CASSLVGFQETQYF,TGTGCCAGCAGCTTAGTGGGATTCCAAGAGACCCAGTACTTC
many,TRBV24-1,TRBD2,TRBJ2-3,CATSDFERGYADTQYF,TGTGCCACCAGTGATTTCGAGCGGGGGTACGCAGATACGCAGTATTTT
many,TRBV7-3,.,TRBJ1-6,CASSLGLLNSPLHF,TGTGCCAGCAGCTTAGGGCTTCTGAATTCACCCCTCCACTTT
many,TRBV2,.,TRBJ1-5,CASRPGLSNQPQHF,TGTGCCAGCAGACCGGGACTTAGCAATCAGCCCCAGCATTTT
few,TRBV5-1,TRBD2,TRBJ2-1,CASSSDGLAGNEQFF,TGCGCCAGCAGCTCGGACGGACTAGCAGGCAATGAGCAGTTCTTC